A single sample is the source of the 10 T cell receptor beta chains below, sequenced in a study of blood T cell repertoires in COVID-19 (dated by TCRdb to the early 2020s). Libraries were prepared through the immunoSEQ multiplex PCR assay. TCRdb re-hosts the immuneACCESS table, in-frame sequences only. Its copies lack some clones; in the studies checked, an unresolved V gene accounts for under half of them, and the cause for the rest is not known. In this sample the table shows around 180,000 clones, approximately 86% of which occur a single time. Of the sample, over 9.5% is held by the ten largest clones. Material: peripheral blood. These receptors came from a woman of 80 years or more with active or convalescent COVID-19.

The rearrangement links TRBV18 to TRBJ1-1; D is undetermined. Per the germline V gene, CDR1 is KGHSH and CDR2 is LQKENI. This CDR3 has 14 amino acids. Trimming left V 2 bases short and J 3 bases short, with 10 bases between. The CDR3 nucleotides are TGTGCCAGCTCACCATCGGCGGGTGACACTGAAGCTTTCTTT. This encodes CASSPSAGDTEAFF.

This clone was recorded once. The chain recombines TRBV11-2 with TRBJ2-1, with TRBD1 matching over 7 bases. This CDR3 contains 17 residues. V trimming: 5 bases; J trimming: 3 bases; junction bases outside the gene matches: 13. Looked up from germline, CDR1 is SGHAT and CDR2 is FQNNGV. The CDR3 sequence is CASSPRLGRGLYNEQFF. DNA for the CDR3: TGTGCCAGCAGCCCCAGACTCGGAAGGGGGCTCTACAATGAGCAGTTCTTC.

The J gene is TRBJ2-5, the V gene TRBV5-4; TRBD2 agrees at 8 bases. The CDR3 extends over 15 amino acids. Germline V lookup: CDR1 SGHNT, CDR2 YYREEE (reference sequence). Unmatched junction bases numbered 7, after V lost 4 bases and J lost 2 bases. CDR3 in amino acids: CASSTPSSGQETQYF. CDR3 DNA: TGTGCCAGCAGCACCCCCTCTAGCGGGCAAGAGACCCAGTACTTC.

The chain uses TRBV5-5 and TRBJ2-1, with 7 positions matching TRBD1. CDR3 length equals 15 residues. The germline V gene has CDR1 SGHKS and CDR2 YYEKEE (reference sequence). Trimming at V came to 4 bases and at J to 12 bases, leaving 16 bases not matched to a gene. DNA for the CDR3: TGTGCCAGCAGCCATGGACAGGTCACGTTCGCTGGGCAGTTCTTC. It is translated as CASSHGQVTFAGQFF.

The chain couples TRBV27 to TRBJ1-1, with a possible D match to TRBD1 (6 bases). Trimming pared 2 bases from V and 0 bases from J, leaving 10 bases between. Germline V gene sequence: CDR1 MNHEY, CDR2 SMNVEV (reference sequence). The CDR3 has 15 amino acids. CDR3 coding DNA: TGTGCCAGCAGTTTAGGGGGGGGCTTGAACACTGAAGCTTTCTTT. This translates into CASSLGGGLNTEAFF.

The CDR3, as DNA: TGTGCCAGCGGATCGACAGGGACGGGCAACACCATATATTTT. Translated: CASGSTGTGNTIYF. The V call is TRBV28, the J call TRBJ1-3; 7 bases map to TRBD1. Germline values: CDR1 MDHEN, CDR2 SYDVKM. This CDR3 is 14 amino acids long. The ends lost 8 bases at V and 7 bases at J; junction bases unmatched: 11.

V gene TRBV5-1 combines with J gene TRBJ1-1; TRBD1 aligns across 7 bases. The CDR3 contains 13 residues. Trimming removed 3 bases from V and 4 bases from J; junction bases left unmatched: 3. Germline values: CDR1 SGHRS, CDR2 YFSETQ. The CDR3 reads CASSWQGGTEAFF. As DNA, the CDR3 is TGCGCCAGCAGCTGGCAGGGGGGCACTGAAGCTTTCTTT.

Concerning this clone: Compared with germline, one end of the junction differs, possibly owing to a read error. V usage is TRBV7-9 and J usage is TRBJ2-1; 10 bases line up with TRBD2. CDR3 length equals 11 residues. Germline V lookup: CDR1 SEHNR, CDR2 FQNEAQ (reference sequence). CDR3 coding DNA: TGTGCCAGCAGCTCGGGGACTAGCGTGATCTTC. As protein: CASSSGTSVIF. Based on the CDR3 plus reference TRBV7-9 and TRBJ2-1, the full variable domain is DTGVSQNPRHKITKRGQNVTFRCDPISEHNRLYWYRQTLGQGPEFLTYFQNEAQLEKSRLLSDRFSAERPKGSFSTLEIQRTEQGDSAMYLCASSSGTSVIFGPGTRLTVL.

The rearrangement links TRBV7-9 to TRBJ2-7, with D possibly matching TRBD2 (6 bases). Between the trimmed V and J ends, which lost 5 bases and 4 bases, there was a span of 21 bases. There are 16 residues in the CDR3. Germline V gene data show CDR1 as SEHNR and CDR2 as FQNEAQ (reference sequence). CDR3 sequence reads: CASSETPGGAVYEQYF. In nucleotides, the CDR3 is TGTGCCAGCAGCGAAACGCCCGGCGGGGCGGTGTACGAGCAGTACTTC.

The chain employs TRBV28 and TRBJ2-3; 7 bases are shared with TRBD2. Unmatched junction bases numbered 11, after V lost 1 base and J lost 4 bases. The CDR3 runs 17 residues. Per the germline V gene, CDR1 is MDHEN and CDR2 is SYDVKM. Here the CDR3 reads CASSLSGWRAGADTQYF. In DNA form, the CDR3 reads TGTGCCAGCAGTTTATCTGGTTGGAGGGCGGGGGCAGATACGCAGTATTTT.